The sequence of this T cell receptor (beta chain) was determined in a study of blood T cell repertoires in COVID-19. TCRdb keeps only in-frame clones here, not all; method: immunoSEQ multiplex PCR. Among over 200,000 clones, approximately 86% were seen once, and the ten largest hold about a tenth. V was clipped by 3 bases and J by 2 bases; unmatched bases: 7. This CDR3 is built from 15 residues. Germline loops: CDR1 SGHNT, CDR2 YENEEA. This receptor was obtained from a man aged 18 to 30 with acute COVID-19. The J gene is TRBJ2-7, the V gene TRBV11-3; 7 nucleotides match TRBD1. Sequenced sample: PBMCs or T cells enriched from blood (not recorded which). The DNA for the CDR3 is TGTGCCAGCAGCTTGGGTGAGGGGGCACCCTACGAGCAGTACTTC. It yields the protein CASSLGEGAPYEQYF.